The entry below describes one T cell receptor (beta chain). Its antigen is not known. For the second PCR, which ran for roughly 7 to 11 cycles, a sample-barcoded 5' primer and a J-beta primer mix were used. Using its own MiXCR run on the 5' RACE reads, TCRdb lists one record per CDR3 protein. The repertoire includes about 1.1 million distinct CDR3 sequences, 35% to 40% of them detected once, and approximately 14% sits in the top ten. The data originate from a study of blood T cells in healthy people across ages. Study at large: Researchers report that template switching captured about one barcoded beta molecule per two T cells.

Losses at the gene ends were 5 bases for V and 3 bases for J; bases not matched to a gene: 20. CDR1 is PRHDT, CDR2 FYEKMQ, per germline (reference sequence). The length of the CDR3 is 20 residues. Peripheral blood from each donor was collected in a volume of roughly 9.8 milliliters. Study-wide results and limits: Observed TCR beta diversity per million T cells went down as age went up. This fall followed a roughly linear course with age. Versus aged donors, long-lived donors had higher diversity and more naive CD4+ cells.

The rearrangement links TRBV13 to TRBJ2-3; 10 nucleotides line up with TRBD2. The origin of this receptor is a man in his late teens or twenties in good health. The source material was blood. As DNA, the CDR3 is TGTGCCAGCAGCCCTTATTGGGCTAGCGGGGGCCCCGGGGCTACAGATACGCAGTATTTT. Amino acid sequence: CASSPYWASGGPGATDTQYF.